This T cell receptor beta chain was observed in a study of T cells in Graves' hyperthyroidism and ophthalmopathy. Orbital computed tomography, thyroid ultrasound, serum thyroxine and TRAb, and clinical symptoms together informed the diagnoses. The CDR3 extends over 14 amino acids. V gave up 5 bases and J gave up 3 bases, with 13 bases separating them. The germline V gene encodes CDR1 SEHNR and CDR2 FQNEAQ (reference sequence). With regard to this clonotype: Its antigen remains unknown.

Overall study results and limits: Separation of ophthalmopathy from stable hyperthyroidism was achieved by a 13 V-J model.

Template material for amplifying TCR beta CDR3 regions consisted of RNA transcripts. With the HTBI primer set, the TCR CDR3 went through a first round of RT-PCR. Each CDR3 protein gets one entry after TCRdb re-called the multiplex PCR reads with MiXCR. The repertoire holds about 570,000 distinct CDR3 sequences, with approximately 44% as singletons. The source of this sequence is an adult woman with Graves' disease, either hyperthyroidism or ophthalmopathy (not recorded which). Sequencing was done on a sample of peripheral blood or thyroid tissue (not recorded which). The chain links TRBV7-9 to TRBJ1-2; no firm D call. The CDR3 sequence is CASSREGAYYGYTF. DNA of the CDR3: TGTGCCAGCAGCCGCGAGGGAGCCTACTATGGCTACACCTTC.